The clone carrying this T cell receptor beta chain was counted between two and nine times. The record originates from a study of blood T cell repertoires in COVID-19. Recovered status in Cohort 3 required two negative PCRs, clearance, or symptom resolution. Trimming took off 2 bases at V and 6 bases at J, with 10 bases between the two ends. This CDR3 comprises 14 residues. Germline values: CDR1 MNHNS, CDR2 SASEGT. Per the authors' pipeline: Estimation of nucleated cell counts relied on the amplification of reference gene primers. Profiled with immunoSEQ multiplex PCR; TCRdb holds only in-frame clones, not every one. For V, J and clone size, that table is used; D and trimming come from the DNA. Here the sample spans some 200,000 clones, around 89% being singletons.

This clonotype was sampled from a woman under 30 who had recovered from COVID-19. The sequenced sample was PBMCs or T cells enriched from blood (not recorded which). The genes are TRBV6-1 and TRBJ1-4; no clear D gene. CDR3 amino acids: CASSEQVVYEKLFF. CDR3 in DNA: TGTGCCAGCAGTGAACAGGTGGTATATGAAAAACTGTTTTTT.